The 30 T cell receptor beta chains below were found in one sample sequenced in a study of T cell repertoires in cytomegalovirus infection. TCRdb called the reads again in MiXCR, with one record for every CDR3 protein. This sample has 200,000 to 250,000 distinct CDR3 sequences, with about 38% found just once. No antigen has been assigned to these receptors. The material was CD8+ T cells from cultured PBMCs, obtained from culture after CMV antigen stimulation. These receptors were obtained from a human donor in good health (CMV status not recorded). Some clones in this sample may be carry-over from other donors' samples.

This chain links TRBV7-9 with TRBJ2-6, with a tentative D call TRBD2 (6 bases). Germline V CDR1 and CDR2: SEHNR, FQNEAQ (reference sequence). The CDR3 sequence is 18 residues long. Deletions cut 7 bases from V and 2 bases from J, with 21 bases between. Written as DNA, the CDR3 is TGTGCCAGCACCAACCTCGGGGGATCTCTAGCTGGGGCCAACGTCCTGACTTTC. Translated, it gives CASTNLGGSLAGANVLTF.

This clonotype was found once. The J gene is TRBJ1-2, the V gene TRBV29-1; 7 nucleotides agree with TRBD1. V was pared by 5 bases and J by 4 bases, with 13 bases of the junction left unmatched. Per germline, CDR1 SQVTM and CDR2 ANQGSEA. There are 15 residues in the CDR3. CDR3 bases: TGCAGCGTTAGAAAGTCTAGGCAGGGGGGCTATGGCTACACCTTC. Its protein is CSVRKSRQGGYGYTF.

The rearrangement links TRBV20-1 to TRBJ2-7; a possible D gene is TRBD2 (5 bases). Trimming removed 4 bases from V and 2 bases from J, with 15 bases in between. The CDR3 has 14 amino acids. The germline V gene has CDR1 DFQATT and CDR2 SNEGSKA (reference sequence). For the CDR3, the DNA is TGCAGTGCTACGGGGATGATCATTACCTACGAGCAGTACTTC. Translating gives CSATGMIITYEQYF.

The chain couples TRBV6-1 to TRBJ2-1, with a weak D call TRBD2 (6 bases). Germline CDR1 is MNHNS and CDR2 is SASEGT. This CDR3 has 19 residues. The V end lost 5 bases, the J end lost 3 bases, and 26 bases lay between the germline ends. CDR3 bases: TGTGCCAGCAGTTACCCATTATGGAGGGATCATGTTTTCTACAATGAGCAGTTCTTC. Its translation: CASSYPLWRDHVFYNEQFF.

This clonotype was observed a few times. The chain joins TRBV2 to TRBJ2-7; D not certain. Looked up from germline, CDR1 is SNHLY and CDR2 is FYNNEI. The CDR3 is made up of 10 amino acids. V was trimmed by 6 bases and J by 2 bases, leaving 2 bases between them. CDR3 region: CASRTYEQYF. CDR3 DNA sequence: TGTGCCAGCAGAACCTACGAGCAGTACTTC.

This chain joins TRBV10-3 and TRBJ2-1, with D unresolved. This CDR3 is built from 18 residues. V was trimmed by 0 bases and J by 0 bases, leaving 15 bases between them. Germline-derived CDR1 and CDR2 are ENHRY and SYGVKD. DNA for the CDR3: TGTGCCATCAGTGAGTCACCTCAAGACTTAAGCTCCTACAATGAGCAGTTCTTC. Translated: CAISESPQDLSSYNEQFF.

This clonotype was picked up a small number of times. CDR3 residues: CAISDNGNQPQHF. CDR3 coding DNA: TGTGCCATCAGTGATAACGGCAATCAGCCCCAGCATTTT. The V call is TRBV10-3, the J call TRBJ1-5; no firm D call. The CDR3 spans 13 residues. Germline values: CDR1 ENHRY, CDR2 SYGVKD. Trimming shortened V by 3 bases and J by 2 bases, and 5 bases separated the two germline ends.

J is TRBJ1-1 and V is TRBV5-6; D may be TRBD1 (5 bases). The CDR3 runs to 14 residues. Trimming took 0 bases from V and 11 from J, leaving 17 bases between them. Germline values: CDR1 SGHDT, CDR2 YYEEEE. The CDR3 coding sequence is TGTGCCAGCAGCTTGGTGAGAGGGGCGGAGGACGCTTTCTTT. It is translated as CASSLVRGAEDAFF.

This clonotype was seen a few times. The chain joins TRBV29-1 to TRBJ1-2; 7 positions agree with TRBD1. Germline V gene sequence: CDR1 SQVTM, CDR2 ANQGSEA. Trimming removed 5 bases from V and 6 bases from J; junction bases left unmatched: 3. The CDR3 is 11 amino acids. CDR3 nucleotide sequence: TGCAGCGTTCAGAGGGGGCATGGCTACACCTTC. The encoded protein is CSVQRGHGYTF.

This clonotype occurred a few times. The CDR3 sequence is CASSIDSTYEQYF. The CDR3 DNA sequence: TGTGCCAGTAGTATAGATTCCACCTACGAGCAGTACTTC. The rearrangement joins TRBV19 to TRBJ2-7; D call uncertain. Germline-derived CDR1 and CDR2 are LNHDA and SQIVND (reference sequence). This CDR3 is 13 amino acids long. Trimming took off 0 bases at V and 2 bases at J, with 5 bases between the two ends.

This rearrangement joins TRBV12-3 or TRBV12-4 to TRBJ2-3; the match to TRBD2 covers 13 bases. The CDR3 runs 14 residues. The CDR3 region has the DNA TGTGCGGCGAGGACTAGCGGGAGTCCAGATACGCAGTATTTT. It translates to CAARTSGSPDTQYF.

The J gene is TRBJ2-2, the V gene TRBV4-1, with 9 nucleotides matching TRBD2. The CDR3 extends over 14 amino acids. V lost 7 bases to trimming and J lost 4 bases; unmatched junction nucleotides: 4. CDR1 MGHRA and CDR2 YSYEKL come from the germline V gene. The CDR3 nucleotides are TGCGCCAGCAAGGGTAGCGGGGGCACCGGGGAGCTGTTTTTT. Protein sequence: CASKGSGGTGELFF.

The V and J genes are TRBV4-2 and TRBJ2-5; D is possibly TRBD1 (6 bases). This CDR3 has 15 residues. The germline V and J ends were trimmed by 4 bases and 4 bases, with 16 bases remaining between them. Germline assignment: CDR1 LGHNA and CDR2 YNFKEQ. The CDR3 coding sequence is TGTGCCAGCAGCCTATTGACAGGCGAGGGAGAGACCCAGTACTTC. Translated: CASSLLTGEGETQYF.

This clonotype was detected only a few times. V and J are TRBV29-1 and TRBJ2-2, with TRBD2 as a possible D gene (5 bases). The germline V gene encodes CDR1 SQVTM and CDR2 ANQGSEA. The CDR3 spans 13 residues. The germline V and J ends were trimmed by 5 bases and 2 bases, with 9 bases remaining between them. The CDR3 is CSVPGDNTGELFF. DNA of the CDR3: TGCAGCGTTCCCGGGGATAACACCGGGGAGCTGTTTTTT.

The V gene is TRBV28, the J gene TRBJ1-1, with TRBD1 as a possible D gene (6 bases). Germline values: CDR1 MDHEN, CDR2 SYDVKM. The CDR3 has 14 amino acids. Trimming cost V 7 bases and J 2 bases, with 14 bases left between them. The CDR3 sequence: CASKQGTPNTEAFF. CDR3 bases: TGTGCCAGCAAACAAGGGACACCCAACACTGAAGCTTTCTTT.

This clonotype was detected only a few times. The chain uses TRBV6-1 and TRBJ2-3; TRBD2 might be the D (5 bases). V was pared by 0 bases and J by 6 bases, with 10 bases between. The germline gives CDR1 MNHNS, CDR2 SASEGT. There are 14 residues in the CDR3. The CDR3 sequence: CASSEALPGDTQYF. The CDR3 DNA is TGTGCCAGCAGTGAAGCTCTACCGGGGGATACGCAGTATTTT.

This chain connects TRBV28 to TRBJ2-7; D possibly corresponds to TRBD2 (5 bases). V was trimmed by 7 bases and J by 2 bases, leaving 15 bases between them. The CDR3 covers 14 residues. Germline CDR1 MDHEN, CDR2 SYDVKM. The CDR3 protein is CASTLEGSAYEQYF. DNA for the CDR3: TGTGCCAGCACCTTAGAGGGATCAGCCTACGAGCAGTACTTC.

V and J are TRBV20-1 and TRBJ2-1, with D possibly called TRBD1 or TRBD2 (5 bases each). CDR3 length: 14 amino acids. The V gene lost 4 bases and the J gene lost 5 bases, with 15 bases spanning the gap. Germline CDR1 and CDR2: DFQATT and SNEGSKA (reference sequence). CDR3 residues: CSAKVRDVNNEQFF. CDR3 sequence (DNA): TGCAGTGCTAAAGTACGGGACGTTAACAATGAGCAGTTCTTC.

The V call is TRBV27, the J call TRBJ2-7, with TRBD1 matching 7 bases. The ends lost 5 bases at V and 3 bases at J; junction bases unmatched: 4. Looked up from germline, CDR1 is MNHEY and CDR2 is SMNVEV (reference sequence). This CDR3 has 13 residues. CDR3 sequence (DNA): TGTGCCAGCAGTCCCGCAGGGGGCTACGAGCAGTACTTC. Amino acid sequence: CASSPAGGYEQYF.

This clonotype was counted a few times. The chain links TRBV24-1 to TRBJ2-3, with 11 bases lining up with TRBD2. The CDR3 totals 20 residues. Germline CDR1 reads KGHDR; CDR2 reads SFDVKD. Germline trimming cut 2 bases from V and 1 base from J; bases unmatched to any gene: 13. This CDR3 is CATSDSLTSGRGIGTDTQYF. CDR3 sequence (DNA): TGTGCCACCAGTGATTCCCTTACTAGCGGGAGAGGAATTGGCACAGATACGCAGTATTTT.

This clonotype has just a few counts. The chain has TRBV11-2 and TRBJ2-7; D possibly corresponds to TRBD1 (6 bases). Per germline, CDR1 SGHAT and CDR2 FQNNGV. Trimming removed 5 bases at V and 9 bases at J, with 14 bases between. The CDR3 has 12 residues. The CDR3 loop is CASSPDSAAQYF. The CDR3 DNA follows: TGTGCCAGCAGCCCGGACAGTGCAGCGCAGTACTTC. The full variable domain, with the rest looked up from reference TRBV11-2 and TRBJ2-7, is EAGVAQSPRYKIIEKRQSVAFWCNPISGHATLYWYQQILGQGPKLLIQFQNNGVVDDSQLPKDRFSAERLKGVDSTLKIQPAKLEDSAVYLCASSPDSAAQYFGPGTRLTVT.

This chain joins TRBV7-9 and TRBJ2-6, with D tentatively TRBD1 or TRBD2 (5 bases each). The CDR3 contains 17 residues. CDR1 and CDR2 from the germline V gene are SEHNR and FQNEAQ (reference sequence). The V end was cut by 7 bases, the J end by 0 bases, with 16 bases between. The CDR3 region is CASNLGPGPSGANVLTF. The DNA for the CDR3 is TGTGCCAGCAACTTGGGACCCGGGCCCTCTGGGGCCAACGTCCTGACTTTC.

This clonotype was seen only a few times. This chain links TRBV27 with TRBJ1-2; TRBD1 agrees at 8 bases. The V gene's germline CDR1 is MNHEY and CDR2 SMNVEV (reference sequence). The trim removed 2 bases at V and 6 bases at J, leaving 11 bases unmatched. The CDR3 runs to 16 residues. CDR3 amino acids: CASSLVTGGQNDGYTF. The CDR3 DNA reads TGTGCCAGCAGTTTAGTCACAGGGGGACAGAATGATGGCTACACCTTC.

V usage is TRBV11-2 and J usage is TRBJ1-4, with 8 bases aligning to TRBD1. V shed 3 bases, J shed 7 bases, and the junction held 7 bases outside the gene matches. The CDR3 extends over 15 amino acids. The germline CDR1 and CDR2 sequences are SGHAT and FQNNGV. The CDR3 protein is CASSFLSGGVEKLFF. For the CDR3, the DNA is TGTGCCAGCAGCTTCCTTTCAGGGGGCGTTGAAAAACTGTTTTTT.

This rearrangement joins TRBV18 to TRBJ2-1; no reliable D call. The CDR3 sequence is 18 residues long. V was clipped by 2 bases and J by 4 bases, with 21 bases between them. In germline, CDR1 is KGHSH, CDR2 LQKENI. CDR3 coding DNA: TGTGCCAGCTCACCAAGCCCCCAAGGGCGGCCTTCGTACAATGAGCAGTTCTTC. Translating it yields CASSPSPQGRPSYNEQFF.

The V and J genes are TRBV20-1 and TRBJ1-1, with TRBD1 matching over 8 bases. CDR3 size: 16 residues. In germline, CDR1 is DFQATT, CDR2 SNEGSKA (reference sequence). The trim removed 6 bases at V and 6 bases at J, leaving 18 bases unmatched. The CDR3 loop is CSAIDRGILGVAEAFF. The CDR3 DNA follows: TGCAGTGCAATTGACAGGGGAATTCTAGGGGTCGCTGAAGCTTTCTTT.

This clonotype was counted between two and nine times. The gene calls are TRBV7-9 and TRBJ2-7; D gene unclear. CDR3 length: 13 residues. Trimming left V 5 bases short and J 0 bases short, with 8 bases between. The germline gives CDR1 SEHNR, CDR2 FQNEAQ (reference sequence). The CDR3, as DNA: TGTGCCAGCAGCGTCGGCTCCTCCTACGAGCAGTACTTC. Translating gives CASSVGSSYEQYF.

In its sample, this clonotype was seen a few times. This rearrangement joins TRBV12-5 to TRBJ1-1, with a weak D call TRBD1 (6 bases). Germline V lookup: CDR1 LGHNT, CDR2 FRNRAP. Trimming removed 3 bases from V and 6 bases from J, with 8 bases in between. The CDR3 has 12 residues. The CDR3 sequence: CASGFPGAEAFF. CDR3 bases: TGTGCTAGTGGTTTCCCAGGGGCTGAAGCTTTCTTT.

CDR3 sequence: CASSLGGAGTEAFF. CDR3 bases: TGTGCCAGCAGCTTAGGAGGGGCAGGGACTGAAGCTTTCTTT. This sequence joins TRBV7-9 and TRBJ1-1, with D maybe TRBD1 (5 bases). The germline V gene has CDR1 SEHNR and CDR2 FQNEAQ (reference sequence). Between the trimmed V and J ends, which lost 1 base and 5 bases, there was a span of 11 bases. The CDR3 totals 14 residues. Together with reference TRBV7-9 and TRBJ1-1, the CDR3 gives the full variable domain: DTGVSQNPRHKITKRGQNVTFRCDPISEHNRLYWYRQTLGQGPEFLTYFQNEAQLEKSRLLSDRFSAERPKGSFSTLEIQRTEQGDSAMYLCASSLGGAGTEAFFGQGTRLTVV.

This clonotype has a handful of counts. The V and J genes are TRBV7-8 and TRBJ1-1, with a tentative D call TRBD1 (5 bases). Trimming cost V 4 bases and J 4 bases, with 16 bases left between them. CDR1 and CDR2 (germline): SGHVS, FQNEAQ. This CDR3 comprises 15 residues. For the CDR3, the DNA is TGTGCCAGCAGCTCGACCTGGGACCGAGTCACTGAAGCTTTCTTT. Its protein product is CASSSTWDRVTEAFF. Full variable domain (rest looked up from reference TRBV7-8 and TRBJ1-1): GAGVSQSPRYKVAKRGQDVALRCDPISGHVSLFWYQQALGQGPEFLTYFQNEAQLDKSGLPSDRFFAERPEGSVSTLKIQRTQQEDSAVYLCASSSTWDRVTEAFFGQGTRLTVV.